The rows below give T cell receptor beta chains drawn from one sample of a study of blood T cell repertoires in COVID-19. The table came from immunoSEQ multiplex PCR; TCRdb's copy has only in-frame clones and leaves some out. The sample gives roughly 15,000 clones, 80% to 90% of which show up once; 2.5% to 3% is in the top ten. The sequencing input was peripheral blood. These receptors originate from a human donor in a cohort sampled during active COVID-19. Each CDR3 is given with its conserved first and last residue.

>TRBJ1-3|TRBV5-1|15
CASSWEAAPGNTIYF
>TRBJ1-1|TRBV19|14
CASNALTGNTEAFF
>TRBJ1-4|TRBV5-1|14
CASSSRQGDEKLFF
>TRBJ1-1|TRBV6-6|15
CASTLTSRPNTEAFF
>TRBJ1-5|TRBV28|16
CASSHPQGYRNQPQHF
>TRBJ1-6|TRBV30|13
CAVRITYNSPLHF
>TRBJ1-2|TRBV18|13
CASSGQGSYGYTF
>TRBJ1-4|TRBV10-1|13
CASSSGGNEKLFF
>TRBJ1-1|TRBV7-8|14
CASSRVEEEGEAFF
>TRBJ2-7|TRBV27|14
CASSLYPGGSEQYF
>TRBJ2-6|TRBV27|17
CASSPGTWGPGANVLTF
>TRBJ2-5|TRBV7-8|15
CASSPWLEYQETQYF
>TRBJ2-7|TRBV5-4|14
CASSLGQGAYEQYF
>TRBJ2-3|TRBV2|14
CASSRGSPTDTQYF
>TRBJ2-1|TRBV15|16
CATSRGADPAYNEQFF
>TRBJ1-2|TRBV15|15
CATSQRSSGSYGYTF
>TRBJ2-4|TRBV7-9|16
CASSYGVNLAKNIQYF
>TRBJ2-2|TRBV10-3|15
CAISMGQGDTGELFF
>TRBJ1-6|TRBV30|13
CAWRGQGNSPLHF
>TRBJ1-1|TRBV10-3|14
CAISEEGQGSSAFF
>TRBJ1-2|TRBV6-5|13
CASRRETRYGYTF
>TRBJ2-5|TRBV7-7|17
CASSLGGTGGAEETQYF
>TRBJ1-1|TRBV15|15
CATTHLGTENTEAFF
>TRBJ2-1|TRBV3-1/TRBV3-2|15
CASSLAGGSYNEQFF
>TRBJ1-4|TRBV9|15
CASSPSGQGFEKLFF
>TRBJ1-6|TRBV5-4|15
CASSLSGSYNSPLHF
>TRBJ2-7|TRBV3-1/TRBV3-2|14
CASSQAYPSYEQYF
>TRBJ1-3|TRBV5-1|16
CASSIKTGAGGNTIYF
>TRBJ2-1|TRBV2|14
CASSAGDLYNEQFF
>TRBJ1-5|TRBV27|15
CASSLSSRGNQPQHF
>TRBJ2-2|TRBV2|14
CASSRLAGGGELFF
>TRBJ1-6|TRBV7-9|13
CASSLQGSSPLHF
>TRBJ2-1|TRBV14|16
CASSQDTGYSYNEQFF
>TRBJ1-2|TRBV7-6|14
CASSPGRENYGYTF
>TRBJ2-5|TRBV28|14
CASSQRQGWETQYF
>TRBJ2-1|TRBV27|17
CASSFSTGRTAVGEQFF
>TRBJ2-1|TRBV30|15
CAWSVGGYSYNEQFF
>TRBJ1-1|TRBV2|15
CASSEALVGGGEAFF
>TRBJ1-2|TRBV28|15
CASSTTPGTGYGYTF
>TRBJ1-4|TRBV7-2|14
CASSPPETNEKLFF
>TRBJ2-7|TRBV12-3/TRBV12-4|13
CASSLRGEGEQYF
>TRBJ1-5|TRBV28|15
CASSLWVASNQPQHF